The 30 T cell receptor beta chains in this list originate from one sample, sequenced in a study of graft-versus-host responses after intestinal transplantation. Their cognate antigens are unknown. Sequenced by immunoSEQ multiplex PCR; TCRdb stores in-frame clones only, minus some. This table has more than 85,000 clones, around 93% appearing once. The source was unstimulated CD8+ T cells sorted from spleen or lymph node cells, collected before intestinal transplant. These receptors came from a human donor who received an intestinal transplant.

The chain has TRBV5-1 and TRBJ2-7; D gene unclear. V was trimmed by 3 bases and J by 0 bases, leaving 10 bases between them. Germline CDR1 SGHRS, CDR2 YFSETQ. The CDR3 consists of 14 residues. CDR3: CASSSGYLSYEQYF. CDR3 in DNA: TGCGCCAGCAGCTCGGGTTACCTCTCCTACGAGCAGTACTTC.

This clone was found a few times. This sequence joins TRBV27 and TRBJ1-1, with no clear D. This CDR3 comprises 11 residues. V was shortened by 6 bases and J by 5 bases, with 7 bases between the two germline ends. Germline CDR1 and CDR2: MNHEY and SMNVEV (reference sequence). CDR3 DNA: TGTGCCAGCAGGTTCGGGACTGAAGCTTTCTTT. Its protein is CASRFGTEAFF.

This clone was picked up one time. The gene calls are TRBV7-9 and TRBJ1-1; 8 bases align to TRBD1. The germline gives CDR1 SEHNR, CDR2 FQNEAQ (reference sequence). The V gene end was trimmed by 5 bases and the J gene end by 6 bases; junction bases not matched to a gene: 2. CDR3 length equals 12 residues. The CDR3 region is CASSRDRPEAFF. The DNA for the CDR3 is TGTGCCAGCAGCCGGGACAGGCCTGAAGCTTTCTTT.

V gene TRBV21-1 combines with J gene TRBJ1-1; the table assigns TRBD1, which was not confirmed against the DNA. TRBV21-1 is a listed pseudogene. This CDR3 spans 18 amino acids. As DNA, the CDR3 is TGTGCCAGCAGCAAAGGCCGTGACAGGGGGGACCCGAACACTGAAGCTTTCTTT. This codes for CASSKGRDRGDPNTEAFF.

The V gene is TRBV27, the J gene TRBJ1-2; D not certain. Trimming removed 5 bases at V and 0 bases at J, with 10 bases between. CDR3 length: 14 amino acids. Germline V gene sequence: CDR1 MNHEY, CDR2 SMNVEV (reference sequence). The CDR3 DNA reads TGTGCCAGCAGTCCACTAGACACTAACTATGGCTACACCTTC. Residues: CASSPLDTNYGYTF.

The chain couples TRBV10-2 to TRBJ2-7, with 10 bases lining up with TRBD1. V was clipped by 2 bases and J by 3 bases; unmatched bases: 4. The CDR3 sequence is 15 residues long. Germline CDR1 reads WSHSY; CDR2 reads SAAADI. The CDR3 nucleotides read TGCGCCAGCAGTGAGGCAGGACAGGGGGACTACGAGCAGTACTTC. The encoded protein is CASSEAGQGDYEQYF.

The V call is TRBV9, the J call TRBJ2-3; 9 bases line up with TRBD2. This CDR3 contains 16 residues. With 1 base clipped from V and 2 bases from J, the junction kept 5 bases outside the gene matches. CDR1 SGDLS and CDR2 YYNGEE come from the germline V gene. CDR3 DNA: TGTGCCAGCAGCGTATTGGCGGGGGGGATCACAGATACGCAGTATTTT. Translated: CASSVLAGGITDTQYF.

The chain has TRBV27 and TRBJ1-3; D gene uncertain. This CDR3 spans 18 amino acids. The V end was cut by 4 bases, the J end by 0 bases, with 19 bases between. Germline lookup yields CDR1 MNHEY and CDR2 SMNVEV (reference sequence). The CDR3 sequence is CASSYRFPPGTSGNTIYF. The CDR3 coding sequence is TGTGCCAGCAGTTATCGTTTCCCTCCCGGTACCTCTGGAAACACCATATATTTT.

The chain couples TRBV4-3 to TRBJ2-3, with unresolved D. CDR1 and CDR2 from the germline V gene are LGHNA and YSLEER. Trimming stripped 0 bases from V and 0 bases from J, with 10 bases between. The CDR3 is made up of 16 amino acids. The CDR3 is CASSQDYGGSTDTQYF. The CDR3 DNA sequence: TGCGCCAGCAGCCAAGATTACGGCGGTAGCACAGATACGCAGTATTTT.

The chain is built from TRBV7-9 and TRBJ2-7; 7 bases are a match to TRBD2. There are 16 residues in the CDR3. In germline, CDR1 is SEHNR, CDR2 FQNEAQ (reference sequence). Germline trimming cut 4 bases from V and 3 bases from J; bases unmatched to any gene: 12. The DNA of the CDR3 is TGTGCCAGCAGCTCAGATTTGGGGAGGGTCTACTACGAGCAGTACTTC. This codes for CASSSDLGRVYYEQYF.

The V gene is TRBV29-1, the J gene TRBJ1-1; TRBD1 is a possible D gene (6 bases). The V and J ends lost 6 bases and 1 base respectively, with 18 bases between them. The CDR3 has 15 residues. Germline-derived CDR1 and CDR2 are SQVTM and ANQGSEA. This CDR3 is CSVEGHRVGNTEAFF. The CDR3 nucleotides read TGCAGCGTCGAGGGGCACAGGGTGGGGAACACTGAAGCTTTCTTT.

The chain couples TRBV28 to TRBJ2-1; a weak D match, TRBD1 (5 bases). Germline assignment: CDR1 MDHEN and CDR2 SYDVKM. The CDR3 spans 12 residues. V dropped 3 bases and J dropped 6 bases, with 6 bases sitting between them. This chain's CDR3 is CASSLGPNEQFF. The CDR3 nucleotides are TGTGCCAGCAGTTTGGGGCCCAATGAGCAGTTCTTC.

This rearrangement joins TRBV9 to TRBJ2-1; 10 bases map to TRBD2. In germline, CDR1 is SGDLS, CDR2 YYNGEE. The junction had 8 bases not matched to a gene; V was cut back by 4 bases and J by 7 bases. The CDR3 contains 15 residues. CDR3 loop: CASSSETSGYNEQFF. The CDR3 bases are TGTGCCAGCAGCTCCGAGACTAGCGGGTATAATGAGCAGTTCTTC.

The chain is built from TRBV29-1 and TRBJ1-2; TRBD1 agrees at 8 bases. The CDR3 extends over 14 amino acids. Unmatched junction bases numbered 8, after V lost 4 bases and J lost 4 bases. Germline V CDR1 and CDR2: SQVTM, ANQGSEA. CDR3 loop: CSVVEVDRGYGYTF. CDR3 DNA: TGCAGCGTTGTTGAGGTCGACAGGGGCTATGGCTACACCTTC.

V and J are TRBV21-1 and TRBJ2-7; the table gives TRBD1 as D, unverified against the DNA. TRBV21-1 is labeled a pseudogene. The CDR3 has 17 amino acids. The CDR3 region is CASSKERTGAVPYEQYF. Written as DNA, the CDR3 is TGTGCCAGCAGCAAAGAGAGGACAGGGGCGGTGCCCTACGAGCAGTACTTC.

This clone was seen only once. The chain is built from TRBV5-4 and TRBJ2-3; D might be TRBD2 (6 bases). Germline V lookup: CDR1 SGHNT, CDR2 YYREEE (reference sequence). This CDR3 has 16 amino acids. Trimming shortened V by 1 base and J by 2 bases, and 14 bases separated the two germline ends. As DNA, the CDR3 is TGTGCCAGCAGCTTGCCGGATGGGGACTCCACAGATACGCAGTATTTT. As protein: CASSLPDGDSTDTQYF.

The chain uses TRBV6-5 and TRBJ1-2, with D unresolved. Trimming removed 5 bases at V and 8 bases at J, with 15 bases between. The CDR3 sequence is 13 residues long. The germline V gene encodes CDR1 MNHEY and CDR2 SVGAGI. The DNA of the CDR3 is TGTGCCAGCAGTAACCGGCTCGACTCCGGCTACACCTTC. Residues: CASSNRLDSGYTF.

The CDR3 DNA sequence: TGCAGCGTTGAAAGGCAGGGGGCGCCCGGGGCCAACGTCCTGACTTTC. It yields the protein CSVERQGAPGANVLTF. The chain combines TRBV29-1 with TRBJ2-6, with 8 bases aligning to TRBD1. Germline V gene data show CDR1 as SQVTM and CDR2 as ANQGSEA. The length of the CDR3 is 16 residues. J lost 4 bases, V lost 2 bases, and 7 bases had no gene match. Using reference TRBV29-1 and TRBJ2-6 for the parts outside the CDR3, the full variable domain is SAVISQKPSRDICQRGTSLTIQCQVDSQVTMMFWYRQQPGQSLTLIATANQGSEATYESGFVIDKFPISRPNLTFSTLTVSNMSPEDSSIYLCSVERQGAPGANVLTFGAGSRLTVL.

A single count supports this clone. V and J are TRBV7-6 and TRBJ1-2; tentative D call: TRBD1 (5 bases). Germline CDR1 reads SGHVS; CDR2 reads FNYEAQ. V dropped 1 base and J dropped 8 bases, with 14 bases sitting between them. The CDR3 has 14 residues. The DNA of the CDR3 is TGTGCCAGCAGCTTAGGGGGCCGCTCCCTAGGCTACACCTTC. Its translation is CASSLGGRSLGYTF. The whole variable domain, remainder taken from reference TRBV7-6 and TRBJ1-2, is GAGVSQSPRYKVTKRGQDVALRCDPISGHVSLYWYRQALGQGPEFLTYFNYEAQQDKSGLPNDRFSAERPEGSISTLTIQRTEQRDSAMYRCASSLGGRSLGYTFGSGTRLTVV.

CDR3 nucleotides: TGTGCCAGCAGCCGTAACAGGGACGGCTACACCTTC. Its translation is CASSRNRDGYTF. The rearrangement joins TRBV7-9 to TRBJ1-2, with TRBD1 as a possible D gene (6 bases). V was pared by 5 bases and J by 8 bases, with 12 bases between. This CDR3 comprises 12 residues. Germline assignment: CDR1 SEHNR and CDR2 FQNEAQ (reference sequence).

The rearrangement links TRBV27 to TRBJ1-6, with a weak D call TRBD1 (5 bases). The CDR3 totals 14 residues. Germline CDR1 reads MNHEY; CDR2 reads SMNVEV (reference sequence). V lost 4 bases to trimming and J lost 9 bases, with 13 bases between them. The CDR3 region is CASSSDMGGSPLHF. The CDR3 DNA follows: TGTGCCAGCAGTTCTGACATGGGGGGTTCACCCCTCCACTTT.

The V gene is TRBV7-8, the J gene TRBJ2-7; TRBD1 aligns across 7 bases. CDR3 length: 14 amino acids. Per germline, CDR1 SGHVS and CDR2 FQNEAQ. V trimming: 0 bases; J trimming: 5 bases; junction bases outside the gene matches: 4. CDR3 sequence: CASSLAGRGNEQYF. CDR3 coding DNA: TGTGCCAGCAGCTTAGCTGGCAGGGGGAACGAGCAGTACTTC.

This chain uses TRBV27 with TRBJ1-5; D remains ambiguous. This CDR3 has 14 amino acids. CDR1 MNHEY and CDR2 SMNVEV come from the germline V gene (reference sequence). V lost 4 bases, J lost 0 bases, and 7 bases lay in between. DNA for the CDR3: TGTGCCAGCAGTTCCGGTAATAGCAATCAGCCCCAGCATTTT. Translated, it gives CASSSGNSNQPQHF.

The rearrangement uses TRBV13 and TRBJ2-5; D is ambiguous. TRBJ2-7 explains the end of the DNA better; the J call may be wrong. The CDR3 runs 14 residues. CDR1 is PRHDT and CDR2 is FYEKMQ in the germline V gene (reference sequence). CDR3 region: CASSSRGINYEQYF. The DNA for the CDR3 is TGTGCCAGCAGCTCCCGAGGTATAAACTACGAGCAGTACTTC.

The chain carries TRBV11-3 and TRBJ2-3; 7 nucleotides match TRBD2. V dropped 8 bases and J dropped 2; count of bases not matched to a gene: 7. The CDR3 extends over 14 amino acids. Germline-derived CDR1 and CDR2 are SGHNT and YENEEA. CDR3 DNA: TGTGCCAGCTCTGCGGGAGCCTTCACAGATACGCAGTATTTT. Its protein product is CASSAGAFTDTQYF.

The chain couples TRBV7-8 to TRBJ2-1, with D maybe TRBD2 (7 bases). The length of the CDR3 is 15 residues. V lost 1 base, J lost 6 bases, and 13 bases lay in between. The germline V gene has CDR1 SGHVS and CDR2 FQNEAQ. CDR3 DNA: TGTGCCAGCAGCTTAGATGGGGGGGCCCTCAATGAGCAGTTCTTC. This codes for CASSLDGGALNEQFF.

The J gene is TRBJ2-1, the V gene TRBV7-9; D gene ambiguous. V lost 6 bases, J lost 7 bases, and 16 bases lay in between. The CDR3 totals 14 residues. Germline V gives CDR1 SEHNR, CDR2 FQNEAQ (reference sequence). The CDR3 DNA reads as TGTGCCAGCAGTTACCCGGAAACCGGGAATGAGCAGTTCTTC. Protein sequence: CASSYPETGNEQFF.

The chain couples TRBV27 to TRBJ1-2; 8 nucleotides agree with TRBD1. J gave up 8 bases and V 6 bases, and 8 bases lay outside the gene matches. CDR1 is MNHEY, CDR2 SMNVEV, per germline (reference sequence). The CDR3 extends over 13 amino acids. CDR3 loop: CASRPTGDEGYTF. The CDR3 bases are TGTGCCAGCAGACCGACAGGGGACGAAGGCTACACCTTC.

The chain has TRBV28 and TRBJ2-1; tentatively, D is TRBD2 (5 bases). This CDR3 has 15 residues. Germline CDR1 and CDR2: MDHEN and SYDVKM. V lost 6 bases, J lost 9 bases, and 21 bases lay in between. The CDR3, as DNA: TGTGCCAGCAGCCCCGAGGGATCCCCGGGGAGTGAGCAGTTCTTC. This translates into CASSPEGSPGSEQFF.

The chain recombines TRBV7-6 with TRBJ1-2, with TRBD1 as a possible D gene (6 bases). Germline V gene sequence: CDR1 SGHVS, CDR2 FNYEAQ. CDR3 size: 17 residues. V was clipped by 8 bases and J by 2 bases, with 24 bases between them. The CDR3 DNA reads TGTGCCAGCGGGCAGTCGGCAGGGGAAGTCGAGAACTATGGCTACACCTTC. It yields the protein CASGQSAGEVENYGYTF. The variable domain in full, completed from reference TRBV7-6 and TRBJ1-2, reads GAGVSQSPRYKVTKRGQDVALRCDPISGHVSLYWYRQALGQGPEFLTYFNYEAQQDKSGLPNDRFSAERPEGSISTLTIQRTEQRDSAMYRCASGQSAGEVENYGYTFGSGTRLTVV.